This T cell receptor beta chain was observed in a study of cytomegalovirus exposure and HLA in healthy donors. PCR employed 60 Vbeta and 13 Jbeta primers. Using immunoSEQ multiplex PCR, the repertoire was profiled, and TCRdb retains in-frame clones only, with some absent. The sample yields 95,000 to 100,000 clones, under 80% seen once. The V and J ends lost 4 bases and 8 bases, in that order; junction bases with no gene match: 3. The CDR3 runs 14 residues. Germline CDR1 SGDLS, CDR2 YYNGEE. V is TRBV9 and J is TRBJ1-6, with 10 bases aligning to TRBD1. The sequence came from a man aged 40-50 years in good health and CMV-seropositive. The sequencing input was PBMCs. The CDR3 sequence is CASSLGTGDSPLHF. DNA of the CDR3: TGTGCCAGCAGCCTGGGGACAGGGGATTCACCCCTCCACTTT. Using reference TRBV9 and TRBJ1-6 for the parts outside the CDR3, the full variable domain is DSGVTQTPKHLITATGQRVTLRCSPRSGDLSVYWYQQSLDQGLQFLIQYYNGEERAKGNILERFSAQQFPDLHSELNLSSLELGDSALYFCASSLGTGDSPLHFGNGTRLTVT.